This entry describes one TCR beta chain. The CDR3 runs 13 residues. Between the trimmed V and J ends, which lost 1 base and 5 bases, there was a span of 9 bases. Germline CDR1 is LNHNV and CDR2 is YYDKDF (reference sequence). Each CDR3 protein gets one entry after TCRdb re-called the RT-PCR reads with MiXCR. Of about a million distinct CDR3 sequences in the sample, more than 15% were seen once. The data derive from a study of patients and donors after allogeneic stem cell transplantation. Sequencing input: blood, either unsorted or a sorted T cell fraction (not recorded which). This chain joins TRBV15 and TRBJ2-7; possibly TRBD1 for D (6 bases). The receptor was isolated from a human donor who was either an allogeneic HSCT recipient or a stem cell or donor lymphocyte infusion donor (not recorded which). It is not recorded whose cells these are; they may come from a transplant donor. Written as DNA, the CDR3 is TGTGCCACCAGCAGAGTAGGGGGTCACGAGCAGTACTTC. Amino acids: CATSRVGGHEQYF.